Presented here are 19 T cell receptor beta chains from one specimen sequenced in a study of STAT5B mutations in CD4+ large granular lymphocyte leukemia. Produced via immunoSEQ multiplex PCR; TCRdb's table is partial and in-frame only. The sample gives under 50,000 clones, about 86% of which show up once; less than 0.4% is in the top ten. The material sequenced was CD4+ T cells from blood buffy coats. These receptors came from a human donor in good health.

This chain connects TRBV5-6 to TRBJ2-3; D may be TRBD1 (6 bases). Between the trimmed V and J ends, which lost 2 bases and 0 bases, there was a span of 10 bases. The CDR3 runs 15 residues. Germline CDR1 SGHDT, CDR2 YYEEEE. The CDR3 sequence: CASSFKQGSTDTQYF. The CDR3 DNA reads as TGTGCCAGCAGCTTCAAACAGGGAAGCACAGATACGCAGTATTTT.

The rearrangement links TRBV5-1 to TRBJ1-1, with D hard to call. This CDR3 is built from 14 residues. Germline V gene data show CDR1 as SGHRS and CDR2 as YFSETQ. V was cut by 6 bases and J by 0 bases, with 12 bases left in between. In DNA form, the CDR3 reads TGCGCCAGCAATCCCACTCTCGTGAACACTGAAGCTTTCTTT. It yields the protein CASNPTLVNTEAFF.

CDR3 sequence reads: CASSLRTAISNYGYTF. The CDR3 DNA follows: TGTGCCAGCAGCTTAAGGACTGCTATCTCTAACTATGGCTACACCTTC. V gene TRBV13 combines with J gene TRBJ1-2; the D is unclear. CDR3 size: 16 residues. V lost 2 bases and J 0 bases, leaving 13 bases between the germline ends. Germline assignment: CDR1 PRHDT and CDR2 FYEKMQ (reference sequence). The full variable domain, in which reference TRBV13 and TRBJ1-2 provide the parts outside the CDR3, is AAGVIQSPRHLIKEKRETATLKCYPIPRHDTVYWYQQGPGQDPQFLISFYEKMQSDKGSIPDRFSAQQFSDYHSELNMSSLELGDSALYFCASSLRTAISNYGYTFGSGTRLTVV.

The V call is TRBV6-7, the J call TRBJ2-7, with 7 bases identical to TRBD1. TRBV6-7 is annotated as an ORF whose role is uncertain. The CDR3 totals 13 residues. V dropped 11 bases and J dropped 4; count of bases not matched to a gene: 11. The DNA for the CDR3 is TGTGCCCGCGTGACAGGGACATGGTACGAGCAGTACTTC. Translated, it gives CARVTGTWYEQYF.

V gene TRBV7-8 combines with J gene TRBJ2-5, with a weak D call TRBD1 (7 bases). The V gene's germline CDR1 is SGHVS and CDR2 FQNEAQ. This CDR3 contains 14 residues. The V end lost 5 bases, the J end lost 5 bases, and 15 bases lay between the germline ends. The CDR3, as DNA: TGTGCCAGCAGCCGCCAGGGGGGCCGCGAGACCCAGTACTTC. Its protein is CASSRQGGRETQYF.

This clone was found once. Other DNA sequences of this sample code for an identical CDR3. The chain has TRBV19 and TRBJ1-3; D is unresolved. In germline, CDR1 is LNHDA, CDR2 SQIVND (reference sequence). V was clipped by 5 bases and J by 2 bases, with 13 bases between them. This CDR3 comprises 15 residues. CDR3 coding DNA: TGTGCCAGTAGTTTAACCTCGGGAGCTGGAAACACCATATATTTT. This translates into CASSLTSGAGNTIYF.

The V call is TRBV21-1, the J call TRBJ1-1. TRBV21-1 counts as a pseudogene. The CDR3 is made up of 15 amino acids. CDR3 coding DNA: TGTGCCAGCAGGCCCGCGAGGACGGTGAACACTGAAGCTTTCTTT. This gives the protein CASRPARTVNTEAFF.

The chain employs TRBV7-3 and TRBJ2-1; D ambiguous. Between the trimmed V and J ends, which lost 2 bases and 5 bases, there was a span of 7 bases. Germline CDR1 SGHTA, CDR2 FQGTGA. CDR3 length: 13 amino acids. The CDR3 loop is CASSLVQHNEQFF. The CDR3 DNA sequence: TGTGCCAGCAGCTTAGTACAGCACAATGAGCAGTTCTTC.

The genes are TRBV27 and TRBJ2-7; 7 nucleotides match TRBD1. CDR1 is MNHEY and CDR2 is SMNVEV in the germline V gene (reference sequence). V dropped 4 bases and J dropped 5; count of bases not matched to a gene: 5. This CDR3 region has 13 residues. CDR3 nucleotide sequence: TGTGCCAGCAGTTACAGGGGTATTCACGAGCAGTACTTC. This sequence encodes CASSYRGIHEQYF.

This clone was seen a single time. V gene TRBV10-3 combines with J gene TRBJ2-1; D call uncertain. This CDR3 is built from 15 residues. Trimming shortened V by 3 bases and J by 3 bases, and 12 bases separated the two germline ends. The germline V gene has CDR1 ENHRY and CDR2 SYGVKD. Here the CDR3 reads CAISDSAGLYNEQFF. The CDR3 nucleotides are TGTGCCATCAGTGATTCGGCTGGCCTCTACAATGAGCAGTTCTTC.

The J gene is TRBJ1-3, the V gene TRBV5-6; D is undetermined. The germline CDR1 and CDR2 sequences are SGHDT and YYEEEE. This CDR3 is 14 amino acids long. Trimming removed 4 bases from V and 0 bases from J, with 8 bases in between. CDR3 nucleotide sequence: TGTGCCAGCAGCCTCGCAACCTCTGGAAACACCATATATTTT. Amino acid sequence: CASSLATSGNTIYF. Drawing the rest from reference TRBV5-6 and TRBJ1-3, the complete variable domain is DAGVTQSPTHLIKTRGQQVTLRCSPKSGHDTVSWYQQALGQGPQFIFQYYEEEERQRGNFPDRFSGHQFPNYSSELNVNALLLGDSALYLCASSLATSGNTIYFGEGSWLTVV.

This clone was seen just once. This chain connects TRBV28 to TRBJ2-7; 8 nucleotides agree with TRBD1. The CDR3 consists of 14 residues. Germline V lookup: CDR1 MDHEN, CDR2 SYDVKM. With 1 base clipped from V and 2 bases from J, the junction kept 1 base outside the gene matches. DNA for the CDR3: TGTGCCAGCAGTTTATCCAGGGGGCCCTACGAGCAGTACTTC. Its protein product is CASSLSRGPYEQYF. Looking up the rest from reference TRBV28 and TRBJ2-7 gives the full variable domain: DVKVTQSSRYLVKRTGEKVFLECVQDMDHENMFWYRQDPGLGLRLIYFSYDVKMKEKGDIPEGYSVSREKKERFSLILESASTNQTSMYLCASSLSRGPYEQYFGPGTRLTVT.

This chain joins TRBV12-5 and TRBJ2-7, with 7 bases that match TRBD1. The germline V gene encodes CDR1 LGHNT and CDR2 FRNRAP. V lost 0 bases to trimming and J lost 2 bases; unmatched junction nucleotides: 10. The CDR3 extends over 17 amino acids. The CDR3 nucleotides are TGTGCTAGTGGTTTGGTTGGGACAGACCAAAAAACCTACGAGCAGTACTTC. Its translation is CASGLVGTDQKTYEQYF.

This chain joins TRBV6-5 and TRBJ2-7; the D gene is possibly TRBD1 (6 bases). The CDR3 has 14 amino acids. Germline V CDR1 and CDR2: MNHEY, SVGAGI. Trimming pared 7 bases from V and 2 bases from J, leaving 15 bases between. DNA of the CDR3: TGTGCCAGCATCTCAGTAGACAGGCCCTACGAGCAGTACTTC. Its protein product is CASISVDRPYEQYF.

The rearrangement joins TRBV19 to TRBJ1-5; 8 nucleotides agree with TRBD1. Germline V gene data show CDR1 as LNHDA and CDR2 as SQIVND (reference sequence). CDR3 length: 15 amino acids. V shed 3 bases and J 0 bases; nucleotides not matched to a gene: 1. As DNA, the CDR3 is TGTGCCAGTAGTATGGGACAGGTTAGCAATCAGCCCCAGCATTTT. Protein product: CASSMGQVSNQPQHF. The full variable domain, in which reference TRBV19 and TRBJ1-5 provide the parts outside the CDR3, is DGGITQSPKYLFRKEGQNVTLSCEQNLNHDAMYWYRQDPGQGLRLIYYSQIVNDFQKGDIAEGYSVSREKKESFPLTVTSAQKNPTAFYLCASSMGQVSNQPQHFGDGTRLSIL.

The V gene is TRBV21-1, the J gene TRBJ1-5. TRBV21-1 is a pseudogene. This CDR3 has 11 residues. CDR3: CASSRDQPQHF. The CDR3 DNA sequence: TGTGCCAGCAGCAGAGATCAGCCCCAGCATTTT.

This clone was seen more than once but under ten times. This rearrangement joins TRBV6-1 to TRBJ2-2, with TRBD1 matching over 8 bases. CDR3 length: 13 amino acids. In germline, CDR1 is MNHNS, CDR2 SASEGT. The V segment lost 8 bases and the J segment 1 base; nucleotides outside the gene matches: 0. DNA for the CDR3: TGTGCCAGCGACAGGGGGAACACCGGGGAGCTGTTTTTT. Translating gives CASDRGNTGELFF.

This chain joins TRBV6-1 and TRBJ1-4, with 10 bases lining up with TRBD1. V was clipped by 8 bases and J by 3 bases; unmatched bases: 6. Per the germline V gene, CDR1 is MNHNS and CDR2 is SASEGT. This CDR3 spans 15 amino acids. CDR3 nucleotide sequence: TGTGCCAGCCGGACAGGGGGTCTATCTAATGAAAAACTGTTTTTT. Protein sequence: CASRTGGLSNEKLFF.

The CDR3 nucleotides are TGTGCCAGCAGCCCCCAAATTTCGGGCCTCACAGATACGCAGTATTTT. This gives the protein CASSPQISGLTDTQYF. The chain joins TRBV7-6 to TRBJ2-3; D gene uncertain. The CDR3 runs to 16 residues. Germline CDR1 is SGHVS and CDR2 is FNYEAQ. V was cut by 5 bases and J by 2 bases, with 17 bases left in between.